This TCR beta chain was profiled in a study of cytomegalovirus exposure and HLA in healthy donors. Study observations and caveats: According to a later analysis, donors in an Asian-associated ancestry cluster reportedly had fewer N-insertions than the roughly 670-donor mean.

A word on this clone: What it binds is not known.

The PCR had 60 Vbeta and 13 Jbeta primers. The method was immunoSEQ multiplex PCR; TCRdb's version includes in-frame clones alone and lacks a portion of them. The data show over 150,000 clones, roughly 73% seen once. The V gene end was trimmed by 4 bases and the J gene end by 3 bases; junction bases not matched to a gene: 4. Per germline, CDR1 SEHNR and CDR2 FQNEAQ (reference sequence). The CDR3 is 15 amino acids. Source material: PBMCs. The V call is TRBV7-9, the J call TRBJ2-2, with 8 nucleotides matching TRBD2. This TCR was sampled from a male donor in good health and CMV-seronegative. CDR3 protein: CASSSTSVYTGELFF. In DNA form, the CDR3 reads TGTGCCAGCAGCTCGACTAGCGTCTACACCGGGGAGCTGTTTTTT.